The clone carrying this T cell receptor (beta chain) was detected a few times. The record originates from a study of blood T cell repertoires in COVID-19. Study in general: Acute and convalescent COVID-19 specimens originated in the United States, Italy and Spain. The analysed material was cDNA or gDNA that came from T cells, B-cell-depleted T cells, or PBMCs.

CDR3 length: 13 amino acids. Germline CDR1 is SGHRS and CDR2 is YFSETQ. Trimming removed 1 base at V and 5 bases at J, with 7 bases between. In the original workflow: How many nucleated cells were present was estimated from reference gene primer amplification. TCRdb's table, derived via immunoSEQ multiplex PCR, lists solely in-frame clones and lacks some. V and J calls and clone size are those listed in that table; D and trimming were worked out from the DNA. The table lists hundreds of thousands of clones, approximately 90% of them singletons. This chain links TRBV5-1 with TRBJ1-5, with D perhaps TRBD1 (5 bases). Sequenced input: peripheral blood. The origin of this receptor is an elderly man with acute or convalescent COVID-19. The CDR3 DNA reads TGCGCCAGCAGCTTGACAGGATATCAGCCCCAGCATTTT. It is translated as CASSLTGYQPQHF.